This record concerns one TCR beta chain sequence. Its antigen is as yet unknown. The repertoire was sequenced with immunoSEQ multiplex PCR; TCRdb's copy has only in-frame clones and lacks some. The repertoire has approximately 39,000 clones, roughly four fifths of them found once; the top ten carry 5% to 5.5%. This entry comes from a study of a mutant IDH1 vaccine in newly diagnosed glioma. The study, taken as a whole, reports: Shifts in the top peripheral T cell clonotypes seemed unrelated to pseudoprogression.

The CDR3 runs to 13 residues. Germline values: CDR1 MGHRA, CDR2 YSYEKL. V was shortened by 1 base and J by 7 bases, with 10 bases between the two germline ends. Stated time point: week 23, last vaccination. In the vaccine, a single dose held 300 ug of the mutant IDH1 20-mer peptide, along with topical imiquimod. The chain couples TRBV4-1 to TRBJ2-5; a possible D gene is TRBD2 (5 bases). The input for sequencing was PBMCs, taken from a glioma patient whose treatment included an IDH1 peptide vaccine. This TCR derives from a man in his forties with glioma. The CDR3 nucleotides are TGCGCCAGCAGCCAAGTTCGGGATAGGACCCAGTACTTC. It specifies CASSQVRDRTQYF.